This entry is about one T cell receptor (beta chain). Its antigen is not identified. Sequencing was performed with immunoSEQ multiplex PCR; in TCRdb, only in-frame clones are kept and a portion is missing. The top ten clones hold about 10% of a sample with 150,000 or so clones, roughly 87% of them seen once. This sample is drawn from a study of cytomegalovirus exposure and HLA in healthy donors. Whole-study results and caveats: For cytomegalovirus status, the classifier reportedly gave diagnoses with high specificity and sensitivity. Subsequent analysis of the 120 or so validation repertoires found a tendency for first-cohort TCR clusters to co-occur.

Germline loops: CDR1 WNHNN, CDR2 SYGVQD (reference sequence). Trimming cost V 5 bases and J 6 bases, with 12 bases left between them. The CDR3 spans 13 residues. The source of this sequence is a woman between 18 and 29 years old in good health and CMV-seropositive. Material: PBMCs. V is TRBV10-1 and J is TRBJ2-3, with a weak D call TRBD2 (6 bases). The CDR3 here is CASSSPRGDTQYF. In DNA form, the CDR3 reads TGCGCCAGCAGTAGTCCCCGGGGGGATACGCAGTATTTT.